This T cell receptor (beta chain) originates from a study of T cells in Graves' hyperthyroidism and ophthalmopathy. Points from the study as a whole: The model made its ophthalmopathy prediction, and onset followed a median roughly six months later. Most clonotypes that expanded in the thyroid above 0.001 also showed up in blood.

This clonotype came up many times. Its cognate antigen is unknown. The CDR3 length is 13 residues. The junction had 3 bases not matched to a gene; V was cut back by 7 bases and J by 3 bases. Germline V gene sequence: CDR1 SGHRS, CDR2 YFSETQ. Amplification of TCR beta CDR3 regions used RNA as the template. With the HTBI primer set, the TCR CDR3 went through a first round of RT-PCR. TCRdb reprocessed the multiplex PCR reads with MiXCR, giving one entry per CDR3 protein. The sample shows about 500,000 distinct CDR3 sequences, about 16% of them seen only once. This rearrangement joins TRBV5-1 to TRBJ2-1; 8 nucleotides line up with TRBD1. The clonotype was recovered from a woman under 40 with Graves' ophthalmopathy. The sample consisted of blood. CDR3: CASRTGFYNEQFF. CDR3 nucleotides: TGCGCCAGCCGGACAGGGTTCTACAATGAGCAGTTCTTC.